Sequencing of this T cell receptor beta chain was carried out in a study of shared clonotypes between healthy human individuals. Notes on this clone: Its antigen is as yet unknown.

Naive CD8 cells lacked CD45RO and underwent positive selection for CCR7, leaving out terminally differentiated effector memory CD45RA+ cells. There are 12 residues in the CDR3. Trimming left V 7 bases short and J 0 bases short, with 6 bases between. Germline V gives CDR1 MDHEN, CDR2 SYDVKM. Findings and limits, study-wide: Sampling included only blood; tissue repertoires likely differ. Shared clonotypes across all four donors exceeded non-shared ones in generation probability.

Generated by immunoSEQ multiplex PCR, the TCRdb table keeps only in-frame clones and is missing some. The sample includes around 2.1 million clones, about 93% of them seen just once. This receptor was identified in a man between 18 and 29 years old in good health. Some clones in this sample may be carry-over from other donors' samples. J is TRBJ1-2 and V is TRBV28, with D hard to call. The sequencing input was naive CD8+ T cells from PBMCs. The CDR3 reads CASNDPNYGYTF. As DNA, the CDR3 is TGTGCCAGCAACGACCCTAACTATGGCTACACCTTC.